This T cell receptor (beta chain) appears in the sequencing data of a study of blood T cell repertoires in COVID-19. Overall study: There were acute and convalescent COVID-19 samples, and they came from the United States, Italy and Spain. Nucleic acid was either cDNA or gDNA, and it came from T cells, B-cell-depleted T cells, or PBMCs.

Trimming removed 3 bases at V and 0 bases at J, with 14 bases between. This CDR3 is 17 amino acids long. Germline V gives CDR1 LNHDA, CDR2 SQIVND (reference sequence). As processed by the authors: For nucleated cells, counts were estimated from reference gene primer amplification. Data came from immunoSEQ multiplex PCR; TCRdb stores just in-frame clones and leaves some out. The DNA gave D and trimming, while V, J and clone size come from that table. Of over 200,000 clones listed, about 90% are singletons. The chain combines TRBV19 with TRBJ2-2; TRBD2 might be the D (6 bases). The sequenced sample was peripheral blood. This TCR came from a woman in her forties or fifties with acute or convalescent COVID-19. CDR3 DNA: TGTGCCAGTAGTATTCTAGTTTCGGGAGCGAACACCGGGGAGCTGTTTTTT. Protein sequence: CASSILVSGANTGELFF. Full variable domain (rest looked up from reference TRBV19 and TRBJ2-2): DGGITQSPKYLFRKEGQNVTLSCEQNLNHDAMYWYRQDPGQGLRLIYYSQIVNDFQKGDIAEGYSVSREKKESFPLTVTSAQKNPTAFYLCASSILVSGANTGELFFGEGSRLTVL.